The clone carrying this TCR beta chain has a handful of counts. Repertoires were generated with immunoSEQ multiplex PCR, while TCRdb's copy carries only in-frame clones and drops some. In the table there are about 230,000 clones, 70% to 85% of which are singletons. Trimming took off 5 bases at V and 3 bases at J, with 11 bases between the two ends. The CDR3 covers 13 residues. The data are from a study of blood T cell repertoires in COVID-19. About the study: Nucleic acid was either cDNA or gDNA, and it came from T cells, B-cell-depleted T cells, or PBMCs.

Source material: peripheral blood. This receptor was identified in a man between 35 and 55 years old who had recovered from COVID-19. The chain recombines TRBV12-3 or TRBV12-4 with TRBJ2-7; D is ambiguous. CDR3 DNA sequence: TGTGCCAGCAGTCGGAACCAGGTCTACGAGCAGTACTTC. It specifies CASSRNQVYEQYF.